This passage covers 32 T cell receptor beta chains from one sample sequenced in a study of T cell responses to AZD1222 COVID-19 vaccine. TCRdb's copy holds only in-frame clones and misses some; the assay was immunoSEQ multiplex PCR. The repertoire holds 80,000 or so clones, with 80% to 95% as singletons. Sequencing was performed on peripheral blood, taken 28 days after the second AZD1222 dose. These receptors all come from an adult who received the AZD1222 COVID-19 vaccine.

This chain joins TRBV6-5 and TRBJ1-2; D gene unclear. This CDR3 region has 13 residues. Trimming removed 4 bases from V and 8 bases from J, with 14 bases in between. Germline-derived CDR1 and CDR2 are MNHEY and SVGAGI. This CDR3 is CASSWTSKRGYTF. In DNA form, the CDR3 reads TGTGCCAGCAGTTGGACGTCCAAAAGGGGCTACACCTTC.

The CDR3, as DNA: TGTGCCAGCAGTTTCCTACTAGACGGTGAGCAGTTCTTC. This translates into CASSFLLDGEQFF. V and J are TRBV6-2 or TRBV6-3 and TRBJ2-1, with a tentative D call TRBD2 (5 bases). Per the germline V gene, CDR1 is MNHEY and CDR2 is SVGEGT. CDR3 length: 13 amino acids. Trimming pared 4 bases from V and 9 bases from J, leaving 13 bases between.

The CDR3 coding sequence is TGTGCCAGCTCACCAATCGGAATAGGGAATGAGCAGTTCTTC. Protein sequence: CASSPIGIGNEQFF. This chain connects TRBV18 to TRBJ2-1; D call uncertain. Trimming removed 2 bases at V and 7 bases at J, with 12 bases between. The CDR3 has 14 amino acids. Germline CDR1 and CDR2: KGHSH and LQKENI. The whole variable domain, remainder taken from reference TRBV18 and TRBJ2-1, is NAGVMQNPRHLVRRRGQEARLRCSPMKGHSHVYWYRQLPEEGLKFMVYLQKENIIDESGMPKERFSAEFPKEGPSILRIQQVVRGDSAAYFCASSPIGIGNEQFFGPGTRLTVL.

The chain is built from TRBV29-1 and TRBJ2-2; 8 bases agree with TRBD1. With 5 bases clipped from V and 4 bases from J, the junction kept 9 bases outside the gene matches. This CDR3 contains 15 residues. CDR1 is SQVTM and CDR2 is ANQGSEA in the germline V gene. CDR3 sequence (DNA): TGCAGCGTTCGGCAACAGGGGGAGATCACCGGGGAGCTGTTTTTT. Translated: CSVRQQGEITGELFF.

This chain connects TRBV2 to TRBJ2-2; perhaps TRBD2 as D (6 bases). This CDR3 is built from 15 residues. Germline-derived CDR1 and CDR2 are SNHLY and FYNNEI. V was trimmed by 7 bases and J by 3 bases, leaving 15 bases between them. CDR3: CASKGSWGDTGELFF. In DNA form, the CDR3 reads TGTGCCAGCAAAGGTTCCTGGGGGGACACCGGGGAGCTGTTTTTT. Looking up the rest from reference TRBV2 and TRBJ2-2 gives the full variable domain: EPEVTQTPSHQVTQMGQEVILRCVPISNHLYFYWYRQILGQKVEFLVSFYNNEISEKSEIFDDQFSVERPDGSNFTLKIRSTKLEDSAMYFCASKGSWGDTGELFFGEGSRLTVL.

V usage is TRBV5-1 and J usage is TRBJ2-3; TRBD2 matches 12 bases. CDR3 length: 18 residues. CDR1 and CDR2 (germline): SGHRS, YFSETQ. The trim removed 1 base at V and 3 bases at J, leaving 9 bases unmatched. DNA of the CDR3: TGCGCCAGCAGCTTGCGACTAGCGGGAGAAGTGAGAACAGATACGCAGTATTTT. Protein sequence: CASSLRLAGEVRTDTQYF. Full variable domain (rest looked up from reference TRBV5-1 and TRBJ2-3): KAGVTQTPRYLIKTRGQQVTLSCSPISGHRSVSWYQQTPGQGLQFLFEYFSETQRNKGNFPGRFSGRQFSNSRSEMNVSTLELGDSALYLCASSLRLAGEVRTDTQYFGPGTRLTVL.

The chain joins TRBV12-3 or TRBV12-4 to TRBJ1-1, with 7 positions matching TRBD1. This CDR3 is 11 amino acids long. Germline trimming cut 4 bases from V and 10 bases from J; bases unmatched to any gene: 3. This CDR3 is CASSSRDRAFF. The CDR3 DNA follows: TGTGCCAGCAGTTCCCGGGACAGAGCTTTCTTT.

The chain has TRBV5-6 and TRBJ1-2, with a tentative D call TRBD1 (5 bases). CDR1 and CDR2 from the germline V gene are SGHDT and YYEEEE. This CDR3 is 16 amino acids long. The V and J ends lost 4 bases and 8 bases respectively, with 24 bases between them. CDR3 DNA sequence: TGTGCCAGCAGCAACCGGGCCGGGGCGGTTAGTTACGGCTACACCTTC. Translated, it gives CASSNRAGAVSYGYTF.

V and J are TRBV7-3 and TRBJ2-1; 8 bases line up with TRBD2. The CDR3 contains 16 residues. V lost 3 bases, J lost 0 bases, and 4 bases stayed unmatched. Germline V gene data show CDR1 as SGHTA and CDR2 as FQGTGA. The CDR3 bases are TGTGCCAGCAGCTTGACTAGCGACCTCTCCTACAATGAGCAGTTCTTC. Amino acid sequence: CASSLTSDLSYNEQFF.

CDR3 sequence reads: CASSGRGDLGNEQFF. The CDR3 DNA follows: TGTGCCAGCAGCGGGAGGGGGGACCTGGGGAATGAGCAGTTCTTC. The rearrangement links TRBV9 to TRBJ2-1; either TRBD1 or TRBD2 may supply D (6 bases each). The ends were cut back, 3 bases at V and 7 bases at J, with 17 bases in the middle. This CDR3 region has 15 residues. CDR1 and CDR2 from the germline V gene are SGDLS and YYNGEE. Full variable domain (outside the CDR3, taken from reference TRBV9 and TRBJ2-1): DSGVTQTPKHLITATGQRVTLRCSPRSGDLSVYWYQQSLDQGLQFLIQYYNGEERAKGNILERFSAQQFPDLHSELNLSSLELGDSALYFCASSGRGDLGNEQFFGPGTRLTVL.

The rearrangement joins TRBV27 to TRBJ1-2; D remains unclear. The germline gives CDR1 MNHEY, CDR2 SMNVEV (reference sequence). This CDR3 is 13 amino acids long. The V gene lost 7 bases and the J gene lost 4 bases, with 13 bases spanning the gap. This chain's CDR3 is CASTTRAAYGYTF. The CDR3 DNA reads as TGTGCCAGCACCACCCGGGCGGCCTATGGCTACACCTTC.

V is TRBV20-1 and J is TRBJ2-1, with 7 bases identical to TRBD2. Germline CDR1 reads DFQATT; CDR2 reads SNEGSKA (reference sequence). This CDR3 has 14 residues. The trim removed 3 bases at V and 9 bases at J, leaving 11 bases unmatched. The CDR3: CSASGEGLEGEQFF. For the CDR3, the DNA is TGCAGTGCTAGTGGGGAGGGACTCGAAGGTGAGCAGTTCTTC.

The V gene is TRBV7-8, the J gene TRBJ2-1, with 8 bases aligning to TRBD2. The CDR3 is 15 residues long. The junction had 10 bases not matched to a gene; V was cut back by 5 bases and J by 7 bases. Germline V gene data show CDR1 as SGHVS and CDR2 as FQNEAQ. The CDR3 spells CASSPLGKRENEQFF. The DNA of the CDR3 is TGTGCCAGCAGCCCACTCGGGAAGCGGGAGAATGAGCAGTTCTTC.

The genes are TRBV28 and TRBJ1-1; maybe TRBD1 (5 bases). This CDR3 has 14 residues. Trimming took 8 bases from V and 3 from J, leaving 16 bases between them. In germline, CDR1 is MDHEN, CDR2 SYDVKM. The CDR3: CASAPGGRYTEAFF. DNA for the CDR3: TGTGCCAGCGCGCCGGGGGGTCGGTACACTGAAGCTTTCTTT.

The chain uses TRBV19 and TRBJ1-5; D not certain. Germline V gene data show CDR1 as LNHDA and CDR2 as SQIVND (reference sequence). Deletions cut 1 base from V and 7 bases from J, with 8 bases between. This CDR3 contains 13 residues. The CDR3, as DNA: TGTGCCAGTAGTATAGCCCAACGCCAGCCCCAGCATTTT. It encodes CASSIAQRQPQHF.

For this clone: Other DNA sequences within the sample encode an identical CDR3. The rearrangement links TRBV9 to TRBJ2-3, with no clear D. CDR1 and CDR2 (germline): SGDLS, YYNGEE. The CDR3 is 15 amino acids. The ends were cut back, 0 bases at V and 0 bases at J, with 8 bases in the middle. CDR3 DNA sequence: TGTGCCAGCAGCGTAGGGGTAGGTAGCACAGATACGCAGTATTTT. Encoded protein: CASSVGVGSTDTQYF.

This sequence joins TRBV7-8 and TRBJ2-5; 11 nucleotides align to TRBD2. The germline CDR1 and CDR2 sequences are SGHVS and FQNEAQ. The CDR3 has 16 amino acids. The trim removed 5 bases at V and 1 base at J, leaving 6 bases unmatched. Here the CDR3 reads CASSPRLAGIQETQYF. Here the CDR3 DNA reads TGTGCCAGCAGCCCTCGACTAGCGGGGATCCAAGAGACCCAGTACTTC.

The rearrangement joins TRBV20-1 to TRBJ1-2; D unresolved. V gave up 3 bases and J gave up 4 bases, with 15 bases separating them. The CDR3 spans 14 residues. Germline-derived CDR1 and CDR2 are DFQATT and SNEGSKA (reference sequence). The DNA for the CDR3 is TGCAGTGCTAGTTTTACAGATATTTTCTATGGCTACACCTTC. Its protein is CSASFTDIFYGYTF.

The chain is built from TRBV6-5 and TRBJ1-4, with D perhaps TRBD1 (5 bases). The CDR3 loop spans 15 amino acids. The V end lost 7 bases, the J end lost 5 bases, and 17 bases lay between the germline ends. Germline CDR1 and CDR2: MNHEY and SVGAGI. The CDR3 DNA is TGTGCCAGCACCTACCGGGGGGGTCGGAATGAAAAACTGTTTTTT. Protein sequence: CASTYRGGRNEKLFF.

For the CDR3, the DNA is TGTGCCAGCACCCCCCGGGACTGGCTCCAAGAGACCCAGTACTTC. It encodes CASTPRDWLQETQYF. The chain employs TRBV7-8 and TRBJ2-5; D is possibly TRBD2 (6 bases). The CDR3 is made up of 15 amino acids. Trimming shortened V by 7 bases and J by 1 base, and 16 bases separated the two germline ends. From germline, CDR1 is SGHVS and CDR2 FQNEAQ. Looking up the rest from reference TRBV7-8 and TRBJ2-5 gives the full variable domain: GAGVSQSPRYKVAKRGQDVALRCDPISGHVSLFWYQQALGQGPEFLTYFQNEAQLDKSGLPSDRFFAERPEGSVSTLKIQRTQQEDSAVYLCASTPRDWLQETQYFGPGTRLLVL.

The CDR3 spells CASSTRMGGGYGYTF. The CDR3 DNA sequence: TGTGCCAGTAGTACTAGGATGGGGGGCGGCTATGGCTACACCTTC. The chain carries TRBV19 and TRBJ1-2, with D possibly matching TRBD1 (6 bases). V gave up 4 bases and J gave up 4 bases, with 16 bases separating them. The CDR3 contains 15 residues. Germline V gives CDR1 LNHDA, CDR2 SQIVND (reference sequence).

Remarks on this clone: Mismatch with germline at one junction end may stem from a read error. The chain is built from TRBV7-9 and TRBJ2-1, with D unresolved. CDR3 size: 12 residues. Per germline, CDR1 SEHNR and CDR2 FQNEAQ (reference sequence). In nucleotides, the CDR3 is TGTGCCAGCACCTTAGTGGGTAATGAGCAGTTCTTC. This encodes CASTLVGNEQFF.

The gene calls are TRBV6-1 and TRBJ1-5; D is perhaps TRBD1 (6 bases). Germline V gives CDR1 MNHNS, CDR2 SASEGT. The V end lost 2 bases, the J end lost 5 bases, and 16 bases lay between the germline ends. The CDR3 covers 16 residues. This CDR3 reads CASSELGGALHQPQHF. CDR3 nucleotides: TGTGCCAGCAGTGAATTAGGGGGGGCACTTCATCAGCCCCAGCATTTT.

V is TRBV19 and J is TRBJ2-7, with D tentatively TRBD1 (5 bases). The CDR3 spans 13 residues. With 2 bases removed from V and 6 bases from J, the gap between germline ends came to 11 bases. The germline gives CDR1 LNHDA, CDR2 SQIVND (reference sequence). The CDR3 DNA sequence: TGTGCCAGTAGTATAAAGGGGCTAAGCGAGCAGTACTTC. This translates into CASSIKGLSEQYF.

The genes are TRBV4-2 and TRBJ1-2; 7 positions match TRBD1. The CDR3 extends over 12 amino acids. The junction had 0 bases not matched to a gene; V was cut back by 1 base and J by 7 bases. From germline, CDR1 is LGHNA and CDR2 YNFKEQ. CDR3 protein: CASSQAGGGYTF. Written as DNA, the CDR3 is TGTGCCAGCAGCCAAGCAGGGGGTGGCTACACCTTC.

This clone was found once. CDR3 in DNA: TGTGCCAGCAGTGTGGCGGGACCGAGCTCTGGGGCCAACGTCCTGACTTTC. Its protein is CASSVAGPSSGANVLTF. V gene TRBV25-1 combines with J gene TRBJ2-6; tentative D call: TRBD2 (6 bases). Germline CDR1 and CDR2: MGHDK and SYGVNS. The V end was cut by 4 bases, the J end by 0 bases, with 13 bases between. The CDR3 consists of 17 residues. The variable domain in full, completed from reference TRBV25-1 and TRBJ2-6, reads EADIYQTPRYLVIGTGKKITLECSQTMGHDKMYWYQQDPGMELHLIHYSYGVNSTEKGDLSSESTVSRIRTEHFPLTLESARPSHTSQYLCASSVAGPSSGANVLTFGAGSRLTVL.

The J gene is TRBJ1-2, the V gene TRBV10-3; the D gene is possibly TRBD1 (5 bases). Trimming shortened V by 7 bases and J by 4 bases, and 13 bases separated the two germline ends. Germline CDR1 and CDR2: ENHRY and SYGVKD. The CDR3 consists of 13 residues. The CDR3 is CAIKGTSGYGYTF. The CDR3 DNA reads TGTGCCATCAAAGGGACTTCGGGCTATGGCTACACCTTC.

This chain joins TRBV12-2 and TRBJ1-2; TRBD1, the table's D call, lacks a check against the DNA. TRBV12-2 is shown as a pseudogene. This CDR3 comprises 19 residues. Here the CDR3 reads CASRSSFGGQGMGDYGYTF. CDR3 nucleotide sequence: TGTGCAAGTCGTTCCTCCTTCGGCGGACAGGGAATGGGGGACTATGGCTACACCTTC.

The gene calls are TRBV3-1 (or the pseudogene TRBV3-2) and TRBJ2-1; 11 bases are shared with TRBD2. The CDR3 has 15 amino acids. J was trimmed by 5 bases and V by 7 bases; bases with no gene match: 7. CDR1 is LGHDT, CDR2 YNNKEL, per germline (reference sequence). As DNA, the CDR3 is TGTGCCAGCAAACCGGGACTAGCGGCTGACAATGAGCAGTTCTTC. It specifies CASKPGLAADNEQFF.

CDR3 sequence (DNA): TGCGGGTGTGACAATCAGCCCCAGCATTTT. It yields the protein CGCDNQPQHF. The J gene is TRBJ1-5, the V gene TRBV20-1; D unclear. CDR1 is DFQATT, CDR2 SNEGSKA, per germline (reference sequence). This CDR3 comprises 10 residues.

The rearrangement joins TRBV5-1 to TRBJ2-3; TRBD2 matches at 7 bases. The CDR3 runs 12 residues. V lost 4 bases to trimming and J lost 6 bases; unmatched junction nucleotides: 2. CDR1 and CDR2 from the germline V gene are SGHRS and YFSETQ. CDR3 sequence (DNA): TGCGCCAGCAGCCCCGGGGGGGATACGCAGTATTTT. Protein product: CASSPGGDTQYF. The full variable domain, its missing parts supplied by reference TRBV5-1 and TRBJ2-3, is KAGVTQTPRYLIKTRGQQVTLSCSPISGHRSVSWYQQTPGQGLQFLFEYFSETQRNKGNFPGRFSGRQFSNSRSEMNVSTLELGDSALYLCASSPGGDTQYFGPGTRLTVL.

The chain uses TRBV28 and TRBJ1-3, with 7 bases identical to TRBD1. The CDR3 is 16 residues long. V shed 5 bases, J shed 0 bases, and the junction held 7 bases outside the gene matches. Germline V CDR1 and CDR2: MDHEN, SYDVKM. The CDR3 spells CASSPRTGYSGNTIYF. The CDR3 DNA reads as TGTGCCAGCAGTCCTCGGACAGGCTACTCTGGAAACACCATATATTTT. The full variable domain, its missing parts supplied by reference TRBV28 and TRBJ1-3, is DVKVTQSSRYLVKRTGEKVFLECVQDMDHENMFWYRQDPGLGLRLIYFSYDVKMKEKGDIPEGYSVSREKKERFSLILESASTNQTSMYLCASSPRTGYSGNTIYFGEGSWLTVV.